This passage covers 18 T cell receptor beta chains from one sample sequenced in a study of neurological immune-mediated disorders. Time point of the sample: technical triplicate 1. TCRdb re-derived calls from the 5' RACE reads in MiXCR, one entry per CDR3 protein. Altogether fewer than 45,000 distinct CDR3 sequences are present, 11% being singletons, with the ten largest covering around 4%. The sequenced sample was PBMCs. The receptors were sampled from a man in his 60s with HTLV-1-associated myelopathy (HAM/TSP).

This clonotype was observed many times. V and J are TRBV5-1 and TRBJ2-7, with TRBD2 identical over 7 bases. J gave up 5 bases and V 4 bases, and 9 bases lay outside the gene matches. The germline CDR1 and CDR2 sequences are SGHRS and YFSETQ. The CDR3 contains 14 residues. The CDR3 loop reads CASSRSGNDDEQYF. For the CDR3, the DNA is TGCGCCAGCAGCCGGAGCGGGAACGACGACGAGCAGTACTTC.

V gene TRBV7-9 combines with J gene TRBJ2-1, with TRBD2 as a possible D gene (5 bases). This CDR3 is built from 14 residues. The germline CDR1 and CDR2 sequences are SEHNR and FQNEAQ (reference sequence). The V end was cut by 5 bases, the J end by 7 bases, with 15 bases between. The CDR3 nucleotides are TGTGCCAGCAGCCCCCTACTAGAAACTAATGAGCAGTTCTTC. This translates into CASSPLLETNEQFF.

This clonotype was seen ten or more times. The CDR3 region is CASSFNQGAGTEAFF. The CDR3, as DNA: TGCGCCAGCAGCTTCAATCAGGGGGCAGGGACTGAAGCTTTCTTT. The chain has TRBV5-1 and TRBJ1-1; 8 nucleotides line up with TRBD1. CDR3 length equals 15 residues. The V and J ends lost 2 bases and 5 bases, in that order; junction bases with no gene match: 8. Per germline, CDR1 SGHRS and CDR2 YFSETQ.

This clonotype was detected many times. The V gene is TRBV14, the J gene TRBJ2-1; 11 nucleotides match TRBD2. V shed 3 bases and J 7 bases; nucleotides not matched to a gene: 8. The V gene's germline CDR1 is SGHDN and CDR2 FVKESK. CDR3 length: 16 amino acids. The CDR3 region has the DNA TGTGCCAGCAGCCACGTCCGGGGACTAGCGGCAAATGAGCAGTTCTTC. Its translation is CASSHVRGLAANEQFF.

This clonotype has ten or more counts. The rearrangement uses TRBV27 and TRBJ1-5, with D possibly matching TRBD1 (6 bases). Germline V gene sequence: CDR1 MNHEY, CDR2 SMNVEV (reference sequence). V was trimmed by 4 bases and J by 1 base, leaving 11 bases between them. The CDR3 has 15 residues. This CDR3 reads CASSSQGRSNQPQHF. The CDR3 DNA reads TGTGCCAGCAGTTCCCAGGGGAGAAGCAATCAGCCCCAGCATTTT.

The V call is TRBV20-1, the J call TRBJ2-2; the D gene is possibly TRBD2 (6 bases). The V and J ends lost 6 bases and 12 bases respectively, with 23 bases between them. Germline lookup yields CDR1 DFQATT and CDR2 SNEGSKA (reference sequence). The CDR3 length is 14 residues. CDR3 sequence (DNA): TGCAGTGCCTTCGGACTAAAGAACACCTGGAAGCTGTTTTTT. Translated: CSAFGLKNTWKLFF.

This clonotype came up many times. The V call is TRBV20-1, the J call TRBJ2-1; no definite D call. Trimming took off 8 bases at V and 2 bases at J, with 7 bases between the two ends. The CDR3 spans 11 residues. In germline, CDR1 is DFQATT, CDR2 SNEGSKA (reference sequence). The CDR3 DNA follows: TGCAGTTCCGACACCTACAATGAGCAGTTCTTC. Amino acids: CSSDTYNEQFF.

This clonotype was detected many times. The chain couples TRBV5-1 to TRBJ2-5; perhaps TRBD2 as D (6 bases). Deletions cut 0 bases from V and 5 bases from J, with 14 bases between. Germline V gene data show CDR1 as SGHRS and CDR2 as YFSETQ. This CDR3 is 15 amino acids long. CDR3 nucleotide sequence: TGCGCCAGCAGCTTGGGGAGCGGGCCAATGGAGACCCAGTACTTC. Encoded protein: CASSLGSGPMETQYF. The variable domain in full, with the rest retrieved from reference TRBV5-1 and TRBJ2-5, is KAGVTQTPRYLIKTRGQQVTLSCSPISGHRSVSWYQQTPGQGLQFLFEYFSETQRNKGNFPGRFSGRQFSNSRSEMNVSTLELGDSALYLCASSLGSGPMETQYFGPGTRLLVL.

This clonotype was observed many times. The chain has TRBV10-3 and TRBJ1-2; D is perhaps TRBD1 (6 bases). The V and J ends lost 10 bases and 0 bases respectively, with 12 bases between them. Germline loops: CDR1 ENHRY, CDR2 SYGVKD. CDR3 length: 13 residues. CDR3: CATTTGSNYGYTF. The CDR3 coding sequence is TGTGCCACGACGACAGGCTCTAACTATGGCTACACCTTC.

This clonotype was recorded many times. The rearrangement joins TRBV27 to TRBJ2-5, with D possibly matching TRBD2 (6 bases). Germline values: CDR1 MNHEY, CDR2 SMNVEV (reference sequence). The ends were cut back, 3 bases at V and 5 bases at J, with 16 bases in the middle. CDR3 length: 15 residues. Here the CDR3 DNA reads TGTGCCAGCAGTTTGAGGGGACGGAGGGATGAGACCCAGTACTTC. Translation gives CASSLRGRRDETQYF.

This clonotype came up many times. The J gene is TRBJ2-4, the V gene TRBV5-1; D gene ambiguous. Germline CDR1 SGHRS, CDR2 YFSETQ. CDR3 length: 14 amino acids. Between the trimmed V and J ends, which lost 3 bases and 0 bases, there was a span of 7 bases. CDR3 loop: CASSSGLAKNIQYF. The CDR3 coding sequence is TGCGCCAGCAGCTCCGGGCTAGCCAAAAACATTCAGTACTTC.

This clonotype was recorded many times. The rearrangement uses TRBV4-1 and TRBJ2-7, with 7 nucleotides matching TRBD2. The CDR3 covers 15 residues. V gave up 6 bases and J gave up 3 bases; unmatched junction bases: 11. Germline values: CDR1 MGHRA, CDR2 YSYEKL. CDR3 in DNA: TGCGCCAGCAGGTTAAGTGGACTAGGGGACTACGAGCAGTACTTC. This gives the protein CASRLSGLGDYEQYF.

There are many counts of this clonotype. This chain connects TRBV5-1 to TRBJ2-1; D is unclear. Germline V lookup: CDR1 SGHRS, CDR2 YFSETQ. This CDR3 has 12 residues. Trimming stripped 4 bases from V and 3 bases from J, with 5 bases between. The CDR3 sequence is CASSDSYNEQFF. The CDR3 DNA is TGCGCCAGCAGCGATAGCTACAATGAGCAGTTCTTC.

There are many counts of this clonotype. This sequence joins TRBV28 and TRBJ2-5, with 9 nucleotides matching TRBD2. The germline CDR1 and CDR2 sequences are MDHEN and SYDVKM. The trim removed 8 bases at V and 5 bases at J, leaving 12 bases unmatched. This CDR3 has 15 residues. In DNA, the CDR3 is TGTGCCAGCGTTTCGGCTGCGGGAGGGCGGGAGACCCAGTACTTC. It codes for CASVSAAGGRETQYF. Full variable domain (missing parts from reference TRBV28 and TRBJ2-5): DVKVTQSSRYLVKRTGEKVFLECVQDMDHENMFWYRQDPGLGLRLIYFSYDVKMKEKGDIPEGYSVSREKKERFSLILESASTNQTSMYLCASVSAAGGRETQYFGPGTRLLVL.

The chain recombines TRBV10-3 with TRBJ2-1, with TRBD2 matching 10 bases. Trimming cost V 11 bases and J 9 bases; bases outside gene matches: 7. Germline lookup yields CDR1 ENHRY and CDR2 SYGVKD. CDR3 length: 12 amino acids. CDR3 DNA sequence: TGTGCCCTCACCCAGCGGGAGGGTGAGCAGTTCTTC. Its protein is CALTQREGEQFF.

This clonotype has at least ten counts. For the CDR3, the DNA is TGTGCCAGCTCGCGGGGAGTCTCGGATACGCAGTATTTT. Its protein is CASSRGVSDTQYF. The gene calls are TRBV18 and TRBJ2-3; the D gene is possibly TRBD2 (6 bases). CDR1 and CDR2 from the germline V gene are KGHSH and LQKENI. The CDR3 loop spans 13 amino acids. Trimming cost V 6 bases and J 6 bases, with 13 bases left between them.

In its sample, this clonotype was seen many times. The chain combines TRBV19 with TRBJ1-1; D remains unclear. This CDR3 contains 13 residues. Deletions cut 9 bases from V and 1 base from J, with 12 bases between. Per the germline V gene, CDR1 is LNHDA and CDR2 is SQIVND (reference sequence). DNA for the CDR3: TGTGCCAGCTCCTCCGGGCGGAACACTGAAGCTTTCTTT. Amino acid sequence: CASSSGRNTEAFF.

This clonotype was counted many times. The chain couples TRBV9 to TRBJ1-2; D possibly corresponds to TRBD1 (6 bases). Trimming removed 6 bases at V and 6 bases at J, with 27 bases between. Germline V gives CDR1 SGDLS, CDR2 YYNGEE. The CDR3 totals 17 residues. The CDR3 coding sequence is TGTGCCAGCACCGAGGACCCTCAGGGGACTTCCTTGAATGGCTACACCTTC. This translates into CASTEDPQGTSLNGYTF.